This is a list of T cell receptor beta chains from one sample in a study of CD8 T cells in ankylosing spondylitis. MiXCR was run by TCRdb on the 5' RACE reads, yielding one entry per CDR3 protein. The profile covers about 210,000 distinct CDR3 sequences, with approximately 8.4% appearing a single time and 4.8% taken by the ten largest. The specimen sequenced was blood, either unsorted or a sorted T cell fraction (not recorded which). The receptors were sampled from a female donor with ankylosing spondylitis or in good health (not recorded which). The conserved cysteine and the conserved F or W are not part of the CDR3 here. The order of the fields is J gene, V gene, D gene, CDR3 protein. D genes are given only for firm matches.

>TRBJ1-1|TRBV10-2|.
ASRGFMNTEAF
>TRBJ2-7|TRBV10-3|.
AITVDGDYEQY
>TRBJ2-7|TRBV4-3|.
ASSQVVVAPAKGSYEQY
>TRBJ2-3|TRBV2|.
ASSVLTTDTQY
>TRBJ1-6|TRBV3-1|TRBD1
ASSAGQDNSPLH
>TRBJ2-7|TRBV29-1|TRBD1
SVLPVDRGLGEQY
>TRBJ1-6|TRBV30|.
AWSVVGGVQPLH
>TRBJ2-1|TRBV10-3|TRBD1
AIRDPDRVSYNEQF
>TRBJ2-1|TRBV27|.
ASSLSRGYEQF
>TRBJ2-1|TRBV5-5|TRBD2
ASSFGLDNEQF
>TRBJ1-5|TRBV28|TRBD1
ASSFQQGYQPQH
>TRBJ1-6|TRBV20-1|TRBD1
SAHEGASYNSPLH
>TRBJ1-2|TRBV11-2|.
ASSLDLGSAANYGYT
>TRBJ2-7|TRBV29-1|.
SHGPGPTSYEQY
>TRBJ2-3|TRBV9|TRBD1
ASSVEGGGQGRTDTQY
>TRBJ1-4|TRBV7-8|.
ASSLIGEKLF
>TRBJ2-7|TRBV29-1|TRBD1
SGGDRGYEQY
>TRBJ2-1|TRBV4-3|.
ASSQYRLNEQF
>TRBJ2-7|TRBV7-2|TRBD2
ASSPIAGTYEQY
>TRBJ2-1|TRBV30|TRBD2
ASYGPLAGGPSEQF
>TRBJ2-1|TRBV14|TRBD2
ASSRRGSAGDPHNEQF
>TRBJ1-4|TRBV20-1|.
SAWVGGNEKLF
>TRBJ2-2|TRBV7-3|.
ASSPPGDHGELF
>TRBJ2-3|TRBV20-1|TRBD2
SASSPSGSSGTDTQY
>TRBJ2-2|TRBV29-1|.
SARSWGQNTGELF
>TRBJ2-7|TRBV6-2/TRBV6-3|.
ASGRIYEQY
>TRBJ2-4|TRBV6-2/TRBV6-3|TRBD2
ASKAGLAKNIQY
>TRBJ2-3|TRBV11-2|TRBD2
ASSTLRGASGGRDTQY